The rows below give T cell receptor beta chains drawn from one sample of a study of CD4+ T cells in melanoma. The protocol was immunoSEQ multiplex PCR, while the TCRdb copy is restricted to in-frame clones and leaves out a portion. Altogether around 13,000 clones are present, around 72% being singletons, with the ten largest covering roughly 18%. The source material was cells from a culture (not recorded whether cultured in vitro). These receptor sequences come from a human donor with melanoma. CDR3s leave out the opening cysteine and the closing phenylalanine or tryptophan. Size values are once, few and many counts, or a class for expanded clones, and some rows have none.

>NA|TRBV29-1
SVAVQGVFRGETQY
>NA|TRBV30
AWSVASRHNEQF
>few|TRBV30
AWSSTGGNSPLH
>NA|TRBV5-1
ASSLLPAQETQY
>NA|TRBV11-2
ASRLTGVFSYEQY
>NA|TRBV18
ASSPTAQLETQY
>few|TRBV2
ASRYGTQYGYT
>few|TRBV5-6
ASSLRGLDYGYT
>few|TRBV7-9
ASSPRRAGGYEQY
>NA|TRBV21-1
ASSKGAPGTGGTSETQY
>NA|TRBV6-5
ASSPLQRAYSPPH
>NA|TRBV6-1
ASSDPFAMNTEAF